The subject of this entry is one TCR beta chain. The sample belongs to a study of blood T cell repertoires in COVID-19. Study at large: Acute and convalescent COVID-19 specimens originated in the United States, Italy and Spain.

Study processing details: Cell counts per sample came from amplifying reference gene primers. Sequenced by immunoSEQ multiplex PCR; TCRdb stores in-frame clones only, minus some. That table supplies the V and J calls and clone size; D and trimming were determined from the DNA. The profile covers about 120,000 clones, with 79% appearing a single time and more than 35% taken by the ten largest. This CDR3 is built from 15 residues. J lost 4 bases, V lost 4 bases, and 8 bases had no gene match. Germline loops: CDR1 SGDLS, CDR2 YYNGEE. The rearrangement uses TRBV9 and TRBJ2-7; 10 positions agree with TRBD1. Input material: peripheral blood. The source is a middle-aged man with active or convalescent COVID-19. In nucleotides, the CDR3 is TGTGCCAGCAGCCCGGAGGACAGGGGGGTTTACGAGCAGTACTTC. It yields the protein CASSPEDRGVYEQYF.